The 25 T cell receptor beta chains given below trace back to one sample, sequenced in a study of cytomegalovirus exposure and HLA in healthy donors. PCR was performed using 60 Vbeta and 13 Jbeta primers. Using immunoSEQ multiplex PCR, the repertoire was profiled, and TCRdb retains in-frame clones only, with some absent. Of roughly 170,000 clones in the sample, 84% were seen once. The source material was PBMCs. The receptors derive from a girl aged 2 to 10 in good health and CMV-seropositive.

The V gene is TRBV10-1, the J gene TRBJ2-7; D not resolved. The germline CDR1 and CDR2 sequences are WNHNN and SYGVQD (reference sequence). V was clipped by 4 bases and J by 3 bases, with 4 bases between them. The CDR3 is 11 amino acids. The CDR3 loop is CASSAGYEQYF. The CDR3 DNA reads TGCGCCAGCAGTGCGGGCTACGAGCAGTACTTC.

V and J are TRBV29-1 and TRBJ2-7; no reliable D call. Germline lookup yields CDR1 SQVTM and CDR2 ANQGSEA. The CDR3 loop spans 13 amino acids. Trimming cost V 3 bases and J 2 bases, with 11 bases left between them. CDR3 coding DNA: TGCAGCGTTGAGTTTTATTGGCCCTACGAGCAGTACTTC. Its translation: CSVEFYWPYEQYF.

V and J are TRBV5-1 and TRBJ2-1, with D tentatively TRBD2 (6 bases). Looked up from germline, CDR1 is SGHRS and CDR2 is YFSETQ. The CDR3 is 20 amino acids. Trimming removed 1 base at V and 4 bases at J, with 27 bases between. The CDR3 region has the DNA TGCGCCAGCAGCTTGCCTTCTTCCAAAACTAGCCTGACCATGTACAATGAGCAGTTCTTC. As protein: CASSLPSSKTSLTMYNEQFF.

V gene TRBV5-1 combines with J gene TRBJ2-3; D is uncertain. Trimming removed 2 bases from V and 1 base from J, with 8 bases in between. Germline V lookup: CDR1 SGHRS, CDR2 YFSETQ. The CDR3 spans 14 residues. As DNA, the CDR3 is TGCGCCAGCAGCTTTTTATCCGGCACAGATACGCAGTATTTT. Protein sequence: CASSFLSGTDTQYF.

The chain couples TRBV7-8 to TRBJ2-3; D perhaps matches TRBD2 (5 bases). CDR1 is SGHVS, CDR2 FQNEAQ, per germline. V lost 5 bases to trimming and J lost 2 bases, with 11 bases between them. The CDR3 length is 14 residues. CDR3 in DNA: TGTGCCAGCAGCGCCCGGGAACCCACAGATACGCAGTATTTT. Protein: CASSAREPTDTQYF.

V gene TRBV5-8 combines with J gene TRBJ2-2, with D unclear. Germline V gene data show CDR1 as SGHTS and CDR2 as YDEGEE. The CDR3 is 15 residues long. Trimming cost V 0 bases and J 5 bases, with 11 bases left between them. In DNA, the CDR3 is TGTGCCAGCAGCTTGGGGGCCAGCTCTACCGGGGAGCTGTTTTTT. It encodes CASSLGASSTGELFF.

The rearrangement uses TRBV4-1 and TRBJ1-4; TRBD1 matches 9 bases. V trimming: 1 base; J trimming: 8 bases; junction bases outside the gene matches: 2. This CDR3 is built from 14 residues. The germline CDR1 and CDR2 sequences are MGHRA and YSYEKL. The CDR3 loop is CASSQGQGGEKLFF. CDR3 nucleotide sequence: TGCGCCAGCAGCCAAGGACAGGGGGGGGAAAAACTGTTTTTT.

V usage is TRBV19 and J usage is TRBJ2-1; 15 bases are shared with TRBD2. The germline V gene encodes CDR1 LNHDA and CDR2 SQIVND (reference sequence). J gave up 7 bases and V 6 bases, and 10 bases lay outside the gene matches. The CDR3 runs 17 residues. The CDR3 region is CASRKGLAGGPMNEQFF. CDR3 coding DNA: TGTGCCAGTAGAAAAGGACTAGCGGGAGGGCCGATGAATGAGCAGTTCTTC. Complete variable domain (other parts from reference TRBV19 and TRBJ2-1): DGGITQSPKYLFRKEGQNVTLSCEQNLNHDAMYWYRQDPGQGLRLIYYSQIVNDFQKGDIAEGYSVSREKKESFPLTVTSAQKNPTAFYLCASRKGLAGGPMNEQFFGPGTRLTVL.

The chain is built from TRBV15 and TRBJ2-7; TRBD1 agrees at 10 bases. The CDR3 totals 16 residues. Germline V gene lookup returns CDR1 LNHNV and CDR2 YYDKDF (reference sequence). Trimming removed 1 base from V and 2 bases from J; junction bases left unmatched: 5. Here the CDR3 DNA reads TGTGCCACCAGCAGAGCCGGGACAGGGGTAACCTACGAGCAGTACTTC. Its translation is CATSRAGTGVTYEQYF.

The chain is built from TRBV25-1 and TRBJ2-3; the D gene is possibly TRBD1 (6 bases). Germline V CDR1 and CDR2: MGHDK, SYGVNS. The CDR3 has 13 amino acids. V lost 5 bases to trimming and J lost 3 bases, with 9 bases between them. This chain's CDR3 is CASSLGQTDTQYF. CDR3 sequence (DNA): TGTGCCAGCAGTCTAGGACAGACAGATACGCAGTATTTT.

This chain connects TRBV14 to TRBJ1-6, with D tentatively TRBD1 (6 bases). The CDR3 sequence is 14 residues long. Germline-derived CDR1 and CDR2 are SGHDN and FVKESK. V lost 0 bases and J lost 14, with 14 bases in between. As DNA, the CDR3 is TGTGCCAGCAGCCAAGATCCGCCAGGGGTTACCCTCCACTTT. Protein sequence: CASSQDPPGVTLHF.

This clone appeared once. This chain uses TRBV7-2 with TRBJ2-5; D perhaps matches TRBD2 (6 bases). CDR3 length: 16 amino acids. Germline V gene sequence: CDR1 SGHTA, CDR2 FQGNSA. Trimming shortened V by 0 bases and J by 4 bases, and 15 bases separated the two germline ends. Here the CDR3 DNA reads TGTGCCAGCAGCTTAGCGAGGCAAGGAGCGGGAGAGACCCAGTACTTC. Protein product: CASSLARQGAGETQYF.

V is TRBV2 and J is TRBJ2-1, with 8 positions matching TRBD2. The CDR3 has 11 amino acids. CDR1 is SNHLY, CDR2 FYNNEI, per germline. The J segment lost 14 bases and the V segment lost 6 bases, leaving 6 bases of the junction unmatched. Here the CDR3 DNA reads TGTGCCAGCAGGGTGACTAGCGCGGAGTTCTTC. Its protein product is CASRVTSAEFF.

CDR3 nucleotide sequence: TGTGCCTGGCAGCCGGACAGGGGAGTTTATGGCTACACCTTC. This codes for CAWQPDRGVYGYTF. This chain uses TRBV30 with TRBJ1-2, with 9 nucleotides matching TRBD1. Germline V gene sequence: CDR1 GTSNPN, CDR2 SVGIG (reference sequence). The CDR3 covers 14 residues. J was trimmed by 5 bases and V by 5 bases; bases with no gene match: 9.

A note on this clone: Without the conserved terminal phenylalanine or tryptophan, this CDR3 likely stems from a read error. The DNA is omitted, as the CDR3 cannot be located on it reliably, and the CDR3 follows TCRdb's listing. The chain joins TRBV6-1 to TRBJ2-7; TRBD2 was called by the table and not checked on the DNA. Inclusive of both ends, the CDR3 amounts to 12 amino acids. From germline, CDR1 is MNHNS and CDR2 SASEGT. CDR3 loop: CASSEGFGDFGS.

The CDR3 nucleotides read TGTGCCAGCAGCCCTCGGGACTACCAAGAGACCCAGTACTTC. It specifies CASSPRDYQETQYF. The chain employs TRBV9 and TRBJ2-5; possible D gene TRBD2, 6 bases. Germline assignment: CDR1 SGDLS and CDR2 YYNGEE. CDR3 length equals 14 residues. V lost 4 bases to trimming and J lost 0 bases, with 10 bases between them.

Points on this clone: One junction end does not reproduce the germline sequence, and a read error may be involved. This chain joins TRBV4-1 and TRBJ2-2, with D possibly TRBD2 on 6 matching bases. The CDR3 runs to 15 residues. Germline lookup yields CDR1 MGHRA and CDR2 YSYEKL. CDR3 nucleotide sequence: TGCGCCGGCAGCTCACCGGGAGCGAACACCGGGGAGCTGTTTTTT. Its translation: CAGSSPGANTGELFF.

The chain has TRBV10-1 and TRBJ2-3; D perhaps matches TRBD1 (6 bases). V lost 5 bases and J 2 bases, leaving 8 bases between the germline ends. This CDR3 contains 13 residues. Germline V gives CDR1 WNHNN, CDR2 SYGVQD (reference sequence). In nucleotides, the CDR3 is TGCGCCAGCAGTCAGGGGCACACAGATACGCAGTATTTT. Translated: CASSQGHTDTQYF.

The J gene is TRBJ1-2, the V gene TRBV5-1, with D maybe TRBD1 (5 bases). This CDR3 region has 13 residues. V was trimmed by 3 bases and J by 4 bases, leaving 10 bases between them. CDR1 is SGHRS, CDR2 YFSETQ, per germline. The CDR3 here is CASSSRGIYGYTF. The CDR3 DNA reads as TGCGCCAGCAGCTCGCGGGGGATCTATGGCTACACCTTC. The whole variable domain, filled in from reference TRBV5-1 and TRBJ1-2, reads KAGVTQTPRYLIKTRGQQVTLSCSPISGHRSVSWYQQTPGQGLQFLFEYFSETQRNKGNFPGRFSGRQFSNSRSEMNVSTLELGDSALYLCASSSRGIYGYTFGSGTRLTVV.

Only a few counts were recorded for this clone. This chain joins TRBV6-5 and TRBJ2-7; 9 bases line up with TRBD1. Per the germline V gene, CDR1 is MNHEY and CDR2 is SVGAGI. This CDR3 spans 16 amino acids. V lost 2 bases, J lost 6 bases, and 11 bases stayed unmatched. The CDR3 loop is CASSYAGTGMSGEQYF. The DNA for the CDR3 is TGTGCCAGCAGTTACGCTGGGACAGGGATGTCCGGCGAGCAGTACTTC.

The rearrangement links TRBV15 to TRBJ2-5; perhaps TRBD2 as D (6 bases). Trimming took off 6 bases at V and 3 bases at J, with 11 bases between the two ends. From germline, CDR1 is LNHNV and CDR2 YYDKDF (reference sequence). The CDR3 sequence is 13 residues long. CDR3 residues: CATSLSSEETQYF. In nucleotides, the CDR3 is TGTGCCACCAGTCTGTCTAGCGAAGAGACCCAGTACTTC.

The chain combines TRBV6-6 with TRBJ1-2; 9 positions match TRBD1. J gave up 5 bases and V 9 bases, and 16 bases lay outside the gene matches. This CDR3 is built from 16 residues. CDR1 and CDR2 (germline): MNHNY, SVGAGI (reference sequence). CDR3 in DNA: TGTGCCAGTAGAACAGGGGGCGGGCGCGGGGTATATGGCTACACCTTC. It yields the protein CASRTGGGRGVYGYTF.

This rearrangement joins TRBV30 to TRBJ2-3; TRBD2 matches at 9 bases. CDR1 is GTSNPN and CDR2 is SVGIG in the germline V gene (reference sequence). V shed 0 bases, J shed 4 bases, and the junction held 2 bases outside the gene matches. CDR3 length: 14 residues. In DNA, the CDR3 is TGTGCCTGGAGTGTTATAGCGGGAGCAGATACGCAGTATTTT. Residues: CAWSVIAGADTQYF.

CDR3 protein: CASSGSGGIGNTIYF. Here the CDR3 DNA reads TGCGCCAGCAGTGGGTCAGGGGGCATCGGAAACACCATATATTTT. The chain has TRBV10-2 and TRBJ1-3, with 8 bases lining up with TRBD1. The CDR3 consists of 15 residues. In germline, CDR1 is WSHSY, CDR2 SAAADI. Trimming removed 4 bases from V and 4 bases from J; junction bases left unmatched: 6.

V gene TRBV29-1 combines with J gene TRBJ1-1; D possibly corresponds to TRBD1 (6 bases). This CDR3 has 12 residues. The V and J ends lost 7 bases and 0 bases respectively, with 9 bases between them. The germline V gene has CDR1 SQVTM and CDR2 ANQGSEA. The CDR3 sequence: CSGQAMNTEAFF. CDR3 in DNA: TGCAGCGGACAGGCCATGAACACTGAAGCTTTCTTT.